This record looks at one TCR beta chain sequence and its context. The data stem from a study of regulatory T cells in long-lasting Graves disease. Sequencing libraries for TCR beta were prepared with iRepertoire HTBI primers and Arm-PCR of CDR3 regions. TCRdb redid the calling of the multiplex PCR reads with MiXCR, one entry per CDR3 protein. The sample contains roughly 560,000 distinct CDR3 sequences, about 16% of which appear only once. V trimming: 1 base; J trimming: 4 bases; junction bases outside the gene matches: 21. The CDR3 has 20 amino acids. The V gene's germline CDR1 is LGHNT and CDR2 FRNRAP. The time point here: newly diagnosed GD, antithyroid drugs for less than 3 months. After RNA was extracted from PBMCs, the TCR library was made from it. These data also featured in a second study, about T cells in Graves' hyperthyroidism and ophthalmopathy. That study reports: The HTBI primer set was used in a first-round RT-PCR of the TCR CDR3.

The sequence derives from a woman aged 35 to 60 with Graves disease. This chain links TRBV12-5 with TRBJ1-2, with 7 bases identical to TRBD1. Here the sequenced sample was peripheral blood mononuclear cells (PBMCs), taken at new diagnosis, from a patient treated with antithyroid drugs. The chain's CDR3 is CASGLALSGTETSHLYGYTF. Here the CDR3 DNA reads TGTGCTAGTGGTTTGGCTCTATCCGGGACAGAAACCTCCCACCTCTATGGCTACACCTTC.